One and the same sample provided the 21 T cell receptor beta chains below, sequenced in a study of blood T cell repertoires in COVID-19. Here immunoSEQ multiplex PCR was the method, and the copy in TCRdb shows in-frame clones only, minus some. The data show approximately 50,000 clones, about 88% seen once. Material for sequencing was peripheral blood. The receptors stem from a human donor in a cohort sampled during active COVID-19.

The CDR3 here is CASSPPWGQAEKLFF. CDR3 bases: TGTGCCAGCAGCCCTCCTTGGGGACAAGCGGAAAAACTGTTTTTT. The chain links TRBV11-3 to TRBJ1-4, with D perhaps matching TRBD1 (6 bases). V was clipped by 5 bases and J by 8 bases, with 18 bases between them. CDR3 length: 15 residues. Germline CDR1 reads SGHNT; CDR2 reads YENEEA.

J is TRBJ2-2 and V is TRBV19; TRBD2 matches 8 bases. The germline V gene has CDR1 LNHDA and CDR2 SQIVND (reference sequence). The CDR3 is 16 residues long. J was trimmed by 7 bases and V by 3 bases; bases with no gene match: 10. The CDR3 region has the DNA TGTGCCAGTAGTATGGGGGGACTAGGATTCGGCGGGGAGCTGTTTTTT. It yields the protein CASSMGGLGFGGELFF.

The CDR3 DNA follows: TGTGCCAGCAGCCAGGATAGGCAGGGGGCGAAAGGCTACACCTTC. It codes for CASSQDRQGAKGYTF. The chain joins TRBV7-9 to TRBJ1-2; 8 nucleotides agree with TRBD1. V shed 5 bases and J 8 bases; nucleotides not matched to a gene: 13. CDR1 is SEHNR and CDR2 is FQNEAQ in the germline V gene (reference sequence). The CDR3 runs to 15 residues.

The chain uses TRBV25-1 and TRBJ2-1; 8 bases fit TRBD2. The CDR3 is 17 amino acids. Germline V gives CDR1 MGHDK, CDR2 SYGVNS. V was clipped by 2 bases and J by 6 bases; unmatched bases: 12. In DNA form, the CDR3 reads TGTGCCAGCAGTGAAAATTGGGGAGCGGGAGCCGGCAATGAGCAGTTCTTC. It specifies CASSENWGAGAGNEQFF.

In this sample, this clone turned up a few times. The chain carries TRBV19 and TRBJ1-5; D ambiguous. Germline CDR1 and CDR2: LNHDA and SQIVND (reference sequence). This CDR3 is 14 amino acids long. Trimming cost V 3 bases and J 2 bases, with 8 bases left between them. CDR3 DNA sequence: TGTGCCAGTAGTATCCAAGCGGGCAATCAGCCCCAGCATTTT. As protein: CASSIQAGNQPQHF.

The V gene is TRBV4-2, the J gene TRBJ1-5; perhaps TRBD1 as D (5 bases). Germline loops: CDR1 LGHNA, CDR2 YNFKEQ. The CDR3 is 14 residues long. Trimming took off 0 bases at V and 11 bases at J, with 14 bases between the two ends. The CDR3 here is CASSQDEGAPSQHF. The CDR3 DNA sequence: TGTGCCAGCAGCCAAGATGAAGGGGCTCCATCCCAGCATTTT.

This sequence joins TRBV6-5 and TRBJ1-2; maybe TRBD1 (5 bases). Germline-derived CDR1 and CDR2 are MNHEY and SVGAGI. Trimming took 3 bases from V and 2 from J, leaving 10 bases between them. The CDR3 totals 14 residues. The CDR3 region has the DNA TGTGCCAGCAGTTATGAAAGGGGAAACTATGGCTACACCTTC. It translates to CASSYERGNYGYTF.

This clone was observed a few times. The chain carries TRBV9 and TRBJ1-4; no reliable D call. V was cut by 3 bases and J by 3 bases, with 12 bases left in between. Looked up from germline, CDR1 is SGDLS and CDR2 is YYNGEE. CDR3 length equals 15 residues. CDR3 amino acids: CASSASVTSNEKLFF. CDR3 coding DNA: TGTGCCAGCAGCGCCTCGGTAACCTCTAATGAAAAACTGTTTTTT.

The rearrangement uses TRBV11-3 and TRBJ2-1; no reliable D call. The CDR3 spans 13 residues. V gave up 5 bases and J gave up 7 bases, with 12 bases separating them. The germline gives CDR1 SGHNT, CDR2 YENEEA. CDR3 nucleotides: TGTGCCAGCAGCCCCACGCCGGTTAATGAGCAGTTCTTC. As protein: CASSPTPVNEQFF.

The V call is TRBV3-1 (or the pseudogene TRBV3-2), the J call TRBJ1-1; 8 bases agree with TRBD1. The CDR3 has 14 amino acids. The junction had 4 bases not matched to a gene; V was cut back by 3 bases and J by 4 bases. Germline assignment: CDR1 LGHDT and CDR2 YNNKEL (reference sequence). The chain's CDR3 is CASSHGQGGTEAFF. The CDR3, as DNA: TGTGCCAGCAGCCATGGACAGGGTGGCACTGAAGCTTTCTTT.

The chain has TRBV10-3 and TRBJ1-6, with 7 bases fitting TRBD1. Germline CDR1 and CDR2: ENHRY and SYGVKD. This CDR3 is built from 14 residues. V shed 7 bases and J 9 bases; nucleotides not matched to a gene: 9. In DNA form, the CDR3 reads TGTGCCATCAAAGCCGACAGGGACTCTTCACCCCTCCACTTT. Its protein is CAIKADRDSSPLHF.

The genes are TRBV2 and TRBJ1-1; D may be TRBD1 (5 bases). CDR1 and CDR2 from the germline V gene are SNHLY and FYNNEI. The CDR3 length is 11 residues. Trimming stripped 5 bases from V and 7 bases from J, with 8 bases between. This CDR3 reads CASSQTDEAFF. For the CDR3, the DNA is TGTGCCAGCAGTCAGACAGATGAAGCTTTCTTT.

The J gene is TRBJ2-3, the V gene TRBV18, with a possible D match to TRBD2 (5 bases). This CDR3 contains 16 residues. V lost 2 bases and J lost 1, with 13 bases in between. Germline V CDR1 and CDR2: KGHSH, LQKENI. The CDR3 sequence is CASSPLKGAGTDTQYF. In nucleotides, the CDR3 is TGTGCCAGCTCACCATTGAAGGGAGCGGGCACAGATACGCAGTATTTT.

The genes are TRBV19 and TRBJ1-1; the D gene is possibly TRBD1 (5 bases). Per the germline V gene, CDR1 is LNHDA and CDR2 is SQIVND (reference sequence). Trimming shortened V by 5 bases and J by 4 bases, and 11 bases separated the two germline ends. The CDR3 extends over 13 amino acids. The CDR3 DNA follows: TGTGCCAGTAGTGAACAGGTGGTCACTGAAGCTTTCTTT. This sequence encodes CASSEQVVTEAFF. Full variable domain (outside the CDR3, taken from reference TRBV19 and TRBJ1-1): DGGITQSPKYLFRKEGQNVTLSCEQNLNHDAMYWYRQDPGQGLRLIYYSQIVNDFQKGDIAEGYSVSREKKESFPLTVTSAQKNPTAFYLCASSEQVVTEAFFGQGTRLTVV.

Written as DNA, the CDR3 is TGCAGCGTTGAGGAGCCGGGACAGGGGCTTTACGAGCAGTACGTC. This translates into CSVEEPGQGLYEQYV. The J gene is TRBJ2-7, the V gene TRBV29-1; 10 nucleotides align to TRBD1. The trim removed 3 bases at V and 4 bases at J, leaving 9 bases unmatched. CDR1 and CDR2 (germline): SQVTM, ANQGSEA. This CDR3 contains 15 residues.

The gene calls are TRBV4-1 and TRBJ1-5; 8 nucleotides line up with TRBD1. Germline V gene sequence: CDR1 MGHRA, CDR2 YSYEKL. The CDR3 sequence is 19 residues long. The trim removed 1 base at V and 0 bases at J, leaving 11 bases unmatched. CDR3 in DNA: TGCGCCAGCAGCCAAGGCCCGGACAGGGTATCTTATAGCAATCAGCCCCAGCATTTT. This sequence encodes CASSQGPDRVSYSNQPQHF.

The V call is TRBV6-4, the J call TRBJ2-2; 10 positions match TRBD1. J gave up 3 bases and V 6 bases, and 1 base lay outside the gene matches. From germline, CDR1 is MRHNA and CDR2 SNTAGT. This CDR3 contains 14 residues. The CDR3, as DNA: TGTGCCAGCAGCGGGACAGGGGACACCGGGGAGCTGTTTTTT. Protein: CASSGTGDTGELFF.

In the case of this clone: The junction departs from germline at one end; a sequencing error may be responsible. This chain links TRBV7-2 with TRBJ1-5; TRBD1 aligns across 10 bases. The CDR3 runs to 15 residues. The germline V gene encodes CDR1 SGHTA and CDR2 FQGNSA. CDR3 protein: CATSVGTGVDQPQHF. The CDR3 DNA sequence: TGTGCCACCAGCGTGGGGACAGGGGTGGATCAGCCCCAGCATTTT.

The CDR3 DNA reads TGTGCCAGCAGTCATGGGGCTAGCGGAACTCGGGAGCAGTACTTC. Translated, it gives CASSHGASGTREQYF. The chain has TRBV6-6 and TRBJ2-7, with TRBD2 matching over 7 bases. The germline V gene encodes CDR1 MNHNY and CDR2 SVGAGI (reference sequence). The length of the CDR3 is 15 residues. The V segment lost 5 bases and the J segment 7 bases; nucleotides outside the gene matches: 14.

The chain couples TRBV7-6 to TRBJ1-2, with 10 bases identical to TRBD1. The V gene's germline CDR1 is SGHVS and CDR2 FNYEAQ. V trimming: 1 base; J trimming: 8 bases; junction bases outside the gene matches: 4. There are 14 residues in the CDR3. The CDR3 DNA is TGTGCCAGCAGCTTAGGACAGGGGGCGAGAGGCTACACCTTC. Translating gives CASSLGQGARGYTF.

This clone was seen more than once but under ten times. The chain employs TRBV3-1 (or the pseudogene TRBV3-2) and TRBJ2-1; TRBD2 aligns across 7 bases. The CDR3 contains 14 residues. Germline V gene sequence: CDR1 LGHDT, CDR2 YNNKEL (reference sequence). V was pared by 4 bases and J by 3 bases, with 3 bases of the junction left unmatched. The CDR3 DNA follows: TGTGCCAGCAGCCGGAGCGGGGACTACAATGAGCAGTTCTTC. It translates to CASSRSGDYNEQFF.